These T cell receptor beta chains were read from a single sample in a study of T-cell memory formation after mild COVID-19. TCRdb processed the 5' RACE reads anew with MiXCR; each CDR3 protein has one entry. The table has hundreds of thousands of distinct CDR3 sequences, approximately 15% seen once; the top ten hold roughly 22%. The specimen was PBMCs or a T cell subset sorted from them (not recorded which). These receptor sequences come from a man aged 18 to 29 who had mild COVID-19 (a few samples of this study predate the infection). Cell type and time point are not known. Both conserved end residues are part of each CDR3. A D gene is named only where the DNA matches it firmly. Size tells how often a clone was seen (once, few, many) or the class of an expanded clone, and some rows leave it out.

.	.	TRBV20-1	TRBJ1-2	CSATGQSQSYTF	TGCAGTGCCACAGGACAGTCGCAAAGCTACACCTTC
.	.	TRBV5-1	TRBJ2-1	CASSLAAGAAPLGGRFF	TGCGCCAGCAGCTTGGCGGCGGGGGCGGCTCCCCTGGGGGGCAGGTTCTTC
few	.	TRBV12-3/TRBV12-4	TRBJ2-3	CASSRRTNTDTQYF	TGTGCCAGCAGTCGACGGACTAACACAGATACGCAGTATTTT
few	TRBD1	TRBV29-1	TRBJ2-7	CSVEETGGEQYF	TGCAGCGTTGAAGAGACAGGGGGAGAGCAGTACTTC
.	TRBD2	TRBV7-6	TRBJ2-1	CASSGATSGGHGEQFF	TGTGCCAGCAGCGGCGCGACTAGCGGGGGGCATGGTGAGCAGTTCTTC
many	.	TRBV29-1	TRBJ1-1	CSAHRDMGTEAFF	TGCAGCGCGCACAGGGACATGGGCACTGAAGCTTTCTTT
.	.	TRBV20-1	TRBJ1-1	CSASKGRGVEAFF	TGCAGTGCTAGTAAGGGTAGGGGTGTTGAAGCTTTCTTT
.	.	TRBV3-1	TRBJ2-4	CASSPAKGVKNIQYF	TGTGCCAGCAGCCCCGCCAAAGGAGTCAAAAACATTCAGTACTTC
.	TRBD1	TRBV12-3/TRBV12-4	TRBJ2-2	CASTERQGNTGELFF	TGTGCCAGCACCGAACGACAGGGGAACACCGGGGAGCTGTTTTTT
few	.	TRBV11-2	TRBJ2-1	CASSLDLSVNEQFF	TGTGCCAGCAGCTTAGATCTATCCGTGAATGAGCAGTTCTTC
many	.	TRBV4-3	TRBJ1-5	CASSQEGKGAQPQHF	TGCGCCAGCAGCCAAGAGGGTAAGGGAGCTCAGCCCCAGCATTTT
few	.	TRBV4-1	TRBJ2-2	CASSQTLVVTANTGELFF	TGCGCCAGCAGCCAGACCTTGGTCGTCACCGCTAACACCGGGGAGCTGTTTTTT
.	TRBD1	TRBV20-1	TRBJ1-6	CSAVGQGAPLHF	TGCAGTGCTGTGGGGCAGGGGGCACCCCTCCACTTT
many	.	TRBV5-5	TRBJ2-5	CASSPLGETQYF	TGTGCCAGCAGCCCGTTGGGCGAGACCCAGTACTTC
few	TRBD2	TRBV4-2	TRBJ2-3	CASSRSNRLAGGTDTQYF	TGTGCCAGCAGCCGATCGAACCGACTAGCGGGGGGCACAGATACGCAGTATTTT
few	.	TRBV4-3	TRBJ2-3	CASSQDLVTTQYF	TGCGCCAGCAGCCAGGACCTAGTCACTACGCAGTATTTT
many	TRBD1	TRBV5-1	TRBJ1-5	CASSFGQGGQPQHF	TGCGCCAGCAGCTTCGGCCAGGGGGGTCAGCCCCAGCATTTT
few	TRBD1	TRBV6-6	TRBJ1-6	CASSHRGFENSPLHF	TGTGCCAGCAGTCACAGGGGTTTCGAGAATTCACCCCTCCACTTT
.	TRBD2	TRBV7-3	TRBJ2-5	CASSLIGTTQETQYF	TGTGCCAGCAGCTTAATCGGGACTACGCAAGAGACCCAGTACTTC
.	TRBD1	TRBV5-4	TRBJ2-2	CASSFLTGETGELFF	TGTGCCAGCAGCTTCCTGACAGGGGAGACCGGGGAGCTGTTTTTT
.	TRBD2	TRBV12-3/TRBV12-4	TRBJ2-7	CASSLVAGTSGGAYHEQYF	TGTGCCAGCAGTTTAGTAGCCGGGACTAGCGGGGGGGCCTACCACGAGCAGTACTTC
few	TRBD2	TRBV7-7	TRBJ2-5	CASSVREAETQYF	TGTGCTAGCAGCGTGCGGGAGGCTGAGACCCAGTACTTC
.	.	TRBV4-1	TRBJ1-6	CASSLGYTGSPLHF	TGCGCCAGCAGCCTCGGCTATACGGGGTCACCCCTCCACTTT
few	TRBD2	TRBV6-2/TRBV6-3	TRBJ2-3	CASSQIAGTSTDTQYF	TGTGCCAGCAGCCAAATAGCGGGGACTAGCACAGATACGCAGTATTTT
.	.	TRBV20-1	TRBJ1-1	CSAREGYFIMNTEAFF	TGCAGTGCTAGAGAGGGGTACTTTATAATGAACACTGAAGCTTTCTTT
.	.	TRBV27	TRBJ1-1	CASSTDPNTEAFF	TGTGCCAGTTCGACTGATCCGAACACTGAAGCTTTCTTT
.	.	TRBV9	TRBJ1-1	CASSGTQGRAFF	TGTGCCAGCAGCGGGACCCAGGGGAGAGCTTTCTTT
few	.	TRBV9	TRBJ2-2	CASSVTQRRGTGELFF	TGTGCCAGCAGCGTAACCCAGAGGAGGGGTACCGGGGAGCTGTTTTTT
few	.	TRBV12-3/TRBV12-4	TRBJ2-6	CASTPRGNPPSGANVLTF	TGTGCCAGCACCCCCCGGGGGAATCCTCCCTCTGGGGCCAACGTCCTGACTTTC
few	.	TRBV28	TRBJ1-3	CASRMGTFGGNTIYF	TGTGCCAGTCGCATGGGAACCTTCGGGGGAAACACCATATATTTT
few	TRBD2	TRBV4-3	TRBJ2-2	CASTATSGDTGELFF	TGCGCCAGCACCGCGACTAGCGGGGACACCGGGGAGCTGTTTTTT
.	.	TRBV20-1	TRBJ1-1	CSARGPLRGAEAFF	TGCAGTGCTAGAGGCCCCCTCAGGGGCGCTGAAGCTTTCTTT
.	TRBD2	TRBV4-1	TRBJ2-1	CASSQVGLVLFF	TGCGCCAGCAGCCAAGTCGGACTAGTATTATTCTTC
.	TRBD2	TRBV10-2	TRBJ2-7	CASSRTSGGSLSYEQYF	TGCGCCAGCAGTCGGACTAGCGGCGGTTCTTTAAGCTACGAGCAGTACTTC
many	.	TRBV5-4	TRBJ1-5	CASSPGTDRQNQPQHF	TGTGCCAGCAGCCCGGGAACCGACAGGCAGAATCAGCCCCAGCATTTT
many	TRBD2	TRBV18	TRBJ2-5	CASSPSAGATWYSETQYF	TGTGCCAGCTCACCATCAGCGGGGGCCACCTGGTATAGTGAGACCCAGTACTTC
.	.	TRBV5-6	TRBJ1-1	CASSLVGGANTEAFF	TGTGCCAGCAGCTTGGTGGGAGGGGCGAACACTGAAGCTTTCTTT
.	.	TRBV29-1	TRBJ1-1	CSVAVFGTEAFF	TGCAGCGTTGCTGTTTTTGGCACTGAAGCTTTCTTT
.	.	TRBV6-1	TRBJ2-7	CASDEAGPKNGYEQYF	TGTGCCAGCGACGAAGCAGGTCCAAAGAACGGCTACGAGCAGTACTTC
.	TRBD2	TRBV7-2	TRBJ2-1	CASSLAGTAGENEQFF	TGTGCCAGCAGCCTAGCCGGGACCGCGGGAGAAAATGAGCAGTTCTTC
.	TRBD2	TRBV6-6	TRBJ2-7	CASSHGGWPYEQYF	TGTGCCAGCAGCCACGGGGGGTGGCCCTACGAGCAGTACTTC